This T cell receptor (beta chain) stems from a study of control samples from healthy donors and cancer patients. This CDR3 contains 16 residues. Germline V gene lookup returns CDR1 SGHTS and CDR2 YDEGEE. V lost 2 bases and J 2 bases, leaving 13 bases between the germline ends. Clones were sequenced by immunoSEQ multiplex PCR, and TCRdb holds only the in-frame ones, with some missing. The sample lists about 100,000 clones; around four fifths were seen once. This TCR was sampled from a man younger than 40 in good health. Material: blood. The chain carries TRBV5-8 and TRBJ2-2, with D perhaps matching TRBD1 (6 bases). The CDR3 bases are TGTGCCAGCAGCTTTACAGGGATACCCAACACCGGGGAGCTGTTTTTT. It yields the protein CASSFTGIPNTGELFF.